The 21 T cell receptor beta chains presented below share a single source sample, sequenced in a study of cytomegalovirus exposure and HLA in healthy donors. The PCR ran on 60 Vbeta and 13 Jbeta primers. Some clones are missing from TCRdb's copy, which holds only in-frame ones; the method was immunoSEQ multiplex PCR. This sample has about 25,000 clones, with around 70% found just once. Material: PBMCs. The receptors originated from a woman aged 45-65 years in good health and CMV-seronegative.

The rearrangement uses TRBV4-2 and TRBJ1-4; D might be TRBD1 (6 bases). V lost 3 bases and J lost 6, with 17 bases in between. The CDR3 totals 16 residues. CDR1 is LGHNA and CDR2 is YNFKEQ in the germline V gene. This CDR3 reads CASSQTPSRTDEKLFF. The CDR3 DNA reads as TGTGCCAGCAGCCAGACTCCCTCCCGGACAGATGAAAAACTGTTTTTT.

This clone was seen once. The chain uses TRBV7-2 and TRBJ2-5; D unresolved. V was trimmed by 2 bases and J by 1 base, leaving 8 bases between them. The CDR3 consists of 14 residues. The germline gives CDR1 SGHTA, CDR2 FQGNSA. DNA for the CDR3: TGTGCCAGCAGCTTATTCCCGGGCCAAGAGACCCAGTACTTC. Encoded protein: CASSLFPGQETQYF.

V usage is TRBV25-1 and J usage is TRBJ1-4; possible D gene TRBD1, 6 bases. This CDR3 comprises 14 residues. The germline V and J ends were trimmed by 5 bases and 8 bases, with 15 bases remaining between them. Germline V CDR1 and CDR2: MGHDK, SYGVNS. CDR3: CASSRRGGREKLFF. The CDR3 region has the DNA TGTGCCAGCAGTCGCAGGGGCGGGCGAGAAAAACTGTTTTTT.

V and J are TRBV4-1 and TRBJ1-2; 9 bases fit TRBD1. V was clipped by 4 bases and J by 3 bases; unmatched bases: 6. CDR3 length equals 15 residues. The germline gives CDR1 MGHRA, CDR2 YSYEKL. The CDR3 nucleotides read TGCGCCAGCAGCCGGCGGACAGGGGACGACTATGGCTACACCTTC. This sequence encodes CASSRRTGDDYGYTF.

This chain uses TRBV5-4 with TRBJ2-5, with 8 bases that match TRBD2. V shed 2 bases and J 2 bases; nucleotides not matched to a gene: 5. The CDR3 has 15 amino acids. Germline CDR1 reads SGHNT; CDR2 reads YYREEE (reference sequence). The chain's CDR3 is CASSFRSGSQETQYF. The CDR3, as DNA: TGTGCCAGCAGCTTCCGCAGCGGGAGTCAAGAGACCCAGTACTTC.

The rearrangement joins TRBV19 to TRBJ2-4; D call uncertain. The germline CDR1 and CDR2 sequences are LNHDA and SQIVND (reference sequence). Trimming removed 7 bases from V and 8 bases from J, with 12 bases in between. This CDR3 region has 12 residues. This chain's CDR3 is CASNSDTDIQYF. The CDR3 nucleotides are TGTGCCAGTAATTCTGATACGGACATTCAGTACTTC.

J is TRBJ1-2 and V is TRBV6-1, with 8 bases aligning to TRBD1. The V and J ends lost 6 bases and 5 bases, in that order; junction bases with no gene match: 11. Germline-derived CDR1 and CDR2 are MNHNS and SASEGT. This CDR3 region has 15 residues. The CDR3 nucleotides are TGTGCCAGCAGGAAAGGACAGGGTCCCGATTATGGCTACACCTTC. Translation gives CASRKGQGPDYGYTF.

This chain connects TRBV6-1 to TRBJ1-1; 7 bases agree with TRBD1. Germline V lookup: CDR1 MNHNS, CDR2 SASEGT. The CDR3 totals 12 residues. The J segment lost 6 bases and the V segment lost 5 bases, leaving 3 bases of the junction unmatched. CDR3 coding DNA: TGTGCCAGCAGTCCTCAGGGGGCTGAAGCTTTCTTT. Its protein product is CASSPQGAEAFF.

The chain recombines TRBV6-5 with TRBJ1-1; possibly TRBD1 for D (6 bases). Germline assignment: CDR1 MNHEY and CDR2 SVGAGI. The CDR3 consists of 14 residues. V lost 6 bases and J 0 bases, leaving 11 bases between the germline ends. CDR3 region: CASRVRDMNTEAFF. Written as DNA, the CDR3 is TGTGCCAGCAGGGTCAGGGACATGAACACTGAAGCTTTCTTT.

This chain links TRBV19 with TRBJ2-7, with TRBD1 matching 9 bases. The CDR3 contains 14 residues. V dropped 7 bases and J dropped 2; count of bases not matched to a gene: 6. Germline lookup yields CDR1 LNHDA and CDR2 SQIVND (reference sequence). As DNA, the CDR3 is TGTGCCAGTACCCTCGGGACAGGGCCCTACGAGCAGTACTTC. Translated: CASTLGTGPYEQYF.

The J gene is TRBJ1-2, the V gene TRBV30; D possibly corresponds to TRBD1 (6 bases). Germline values: CDR1 GTSNPN, CDR2 SVGIG (reference sequence). The CDR3 length is 13 residues. With 5 bases removed from V and 8 bases from J, the gap between germline ends came to 18 bases. CDR3: CAWAPGQYGGYTF. The CDR3 nucleotides are TGTGCCTGGGCTCCGGGACAATATGGAGGCTACACCTTC.

The V gene is TRBV6-5, the J gene TRBJ1-1; D gene uncertain. Trimming removed 7 bases at V and 5 bases at J, with 20 bases between. This CDR3 is built from 15 residues. In germline, CDR1 is MNHEY, CDR2 SVGAGI. The CDR3 DNA follows: TGTGCCAGCACTGCCAATGAGATCACGAGGACTGAAGCTTTCTTT. Its protein product is CASTANEITRTEAFF.

The V gene is TRBV15, the J gene TRBJ1-5; D remains unclear. This CDR3 spans 13 amino acids. Germline V gene data show CDR1 as LNHNV and CDR2 as YYDKDF (reference sequence). Trimming pared 1 base from V and 5 bases from J, leaving 6 bases between. The CDR3 here is CATSRGPDQPQHF. For the CDR3, the DNA is TGTGCCACCAGCAGAGGTCCCGATCAGCCCCAGCATTTT.

This chain uses TRBV27 with TRBJ2-7; TRBD1 matches at 11 bases. J gave up 6 bases and V 5 bases, and 9 bases lay outside the gene matches. The CDR3 extends over 15 amino acids. Germline V gives CDR1 MNHEY, CDR2 SMNVEV (reference sequence). The DNA of the CDR3 is TGTGCCAGCAGTCCGCGGGACAGGGGGGTGGCCGAGCAGTACTTC. Translation: CASSPRDRGVAEQYF.

This clone was counted only a few times. This chain joins TRBV5-4 and TRBJ2-1; D is undetermined. V lost 2 bases and J lost 10, with 16 bases in between. The germline CDR1 and CDR2 sequences are SGHNT and YYREEE (reference sequence). This CDR3 has 14 residues. The CDR3 loop reads CASSFGPLGQEQFF. The CDR3 coding sequence is TGTGCCAGCAGCTTCGGCCCTTTGGGCCAAGAGCAGTTCTTC. The variable domain in full, completed from reference TRBV5-4 and TRBJ2-1, reads ETGVTQSPTHLIKTRGQQVTLRCSSQSGHNTVSWYQQALGQGPQFIFQYYREEENGRGNFPPRFSGLQFPNYSSELNVNALELDDSALYLCASSFGPLGQEQFFGPGTRLTVL.

The sample holds one count of this clone. One junction end does not reproduce the germline sequence, and a read error may be involved. The rearrangement uses TRBV28 and TRBJ1-1; D is unresolved. Germline lookup yields CDR1 MDHEN and CDR2 SYDVKM. The CDR3 consists of 12 residues. CDR3 sequence (DNA): TGTGCCAGCAGTCAACCGAGTTATCGCCCTGAGTTT. It is translated as CASSQPSYRPEF.

This chain connects TRBV6-1 to TRBJ2-7, with 11 bases lining up with TRBD1. Per germline, CDR1 MNHNS and CDR2 SASEGT. Losses at the gene ends were 6 bases for V and 2 bases for J; bases not matched to a gene: 6. There are 15 residues in the CDR3. In DNA, the CDR3 is TGTGCCAGCAGCCCCGGGACAGGGGGTACCTACGAGCAGTACTTC. Its translation is CASSPGTGGTYEQYF.

This sequence joins TRBV7-6 and TRBJ2-1; the D gene is possibly TRBD2 (6 bases). V lost 1 base and J lost 5, with 15 bases in between. This CDR3 is 16 amino acids long. Germline CDR1 reads SGHVS; CDR2 reads FNYEAQ. The CDR3 nucleotides read TGTGCCAGCAGCTTAGTCTCTAGCGCCGACAACAATGAGCAGTTCTTC. It specifies CASSLVSSADNNEQFF.

There are a few counts of this clone. The chain is built from TRBV2 and TRBJ1-1; 8 nucleotides agree with TRBD1. Germline lookup yields CDR1 SNHLY and CDR2 FYNNEI. V shed 6 bases, J shed 11 bases, and the junction held 14 bases outside the gene matches. The CDR3 extends over 14 amino acids. CDR3 residues: CASSPQGAGGEAFF. The CDR3 bases are TGTGCCAGCAGCCCTCAGGGGGCCGGCGGGGAGGCTTTCTTT.

This sequence joins TRBV5-1 and TRBJ2-3; weak D call: TRBD2 (5 bases). CDR3 length equals 12 residues. Germline-derived CDR1 and CDR2 are SGHRS and YFSETQ. Between the trimmed V and J ends, which lost 5 bases and 3 bases, there was a span of 7 bases. CDR3 DNA: TGCGCCAGCAGAACGGGGACAGATACGCAGTATTTT. This codes for CASRTGTDTQYF.

The chain links TRBV5-1 to TRBJ2-5; 7 bases match TRBD2. CDR3 size: 16 residues. J was trimmed by 5 bases and V by 2 bases; bases with no gene match: 12. The V gene's germline CDR1 is SGHRS and CDR2 YFSETQ. The CDR3: CASSLASGAVWETQYF. CDR3 nucleotide sequence: TGCGCCAGCAGCTTAGCTAGCGGAGCTGTCTGGGAGACCCAGTACTTC.